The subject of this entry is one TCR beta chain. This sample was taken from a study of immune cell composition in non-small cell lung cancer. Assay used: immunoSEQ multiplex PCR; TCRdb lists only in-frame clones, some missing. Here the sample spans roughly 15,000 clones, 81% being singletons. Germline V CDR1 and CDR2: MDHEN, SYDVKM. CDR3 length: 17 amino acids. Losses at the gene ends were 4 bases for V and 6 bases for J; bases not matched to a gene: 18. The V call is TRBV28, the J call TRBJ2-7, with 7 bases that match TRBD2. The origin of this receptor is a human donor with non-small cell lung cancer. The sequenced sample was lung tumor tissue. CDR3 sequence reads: CASSSSSWGGNEVEQYF. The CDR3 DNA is TGTGCCAGCAGTTCATCTTCTTGGGGGGGGAATGAAGTCGAGCAGTACTTC.